This T cell receptor (beta chain) was sequenced during a study of siplizumab effects on memory and regulatory T cells. Regarding the study as a whole: Alloreactive sequences from unstimulated CD4+ memory cells fell significantly with siplizumab. On average, approximately 70% of mappable alloreactive CD4+ clones were Treg-derived under siplizumab, against roughly 27% in controls.

CDR1 is MNHNS and CDR2 is SASEGT in the germline V gene. The V and J ends lost 6 bases and 3 bases, in that order; junction bases with no gene match: 6. This CDR3 has 14 amino acids. Turning to this clone: Antigen unknown.

Some clones are missing from TCRdb's copy, which holds only in-frame ones; the method was immunoSEQ multiplex PCR. The sample holds more than 95,000 clones; approximately 94% are singletons and the top ten take 1.5% to 2%. This chain uses TRBV6-1 with TRBJ2-7; 9 nucleotides align to TRBD1. The specimen sequenced was non-Treg CD4+ T cells sorted from blood. The clonotype was recovered from a human donor in good health. The CDR3 DNA is TGTGCCAGCAGATTGGGACAGGGAGGCTACGAGCAGTACTTC. Encoded protein: CASRLGQGGYEQYF.